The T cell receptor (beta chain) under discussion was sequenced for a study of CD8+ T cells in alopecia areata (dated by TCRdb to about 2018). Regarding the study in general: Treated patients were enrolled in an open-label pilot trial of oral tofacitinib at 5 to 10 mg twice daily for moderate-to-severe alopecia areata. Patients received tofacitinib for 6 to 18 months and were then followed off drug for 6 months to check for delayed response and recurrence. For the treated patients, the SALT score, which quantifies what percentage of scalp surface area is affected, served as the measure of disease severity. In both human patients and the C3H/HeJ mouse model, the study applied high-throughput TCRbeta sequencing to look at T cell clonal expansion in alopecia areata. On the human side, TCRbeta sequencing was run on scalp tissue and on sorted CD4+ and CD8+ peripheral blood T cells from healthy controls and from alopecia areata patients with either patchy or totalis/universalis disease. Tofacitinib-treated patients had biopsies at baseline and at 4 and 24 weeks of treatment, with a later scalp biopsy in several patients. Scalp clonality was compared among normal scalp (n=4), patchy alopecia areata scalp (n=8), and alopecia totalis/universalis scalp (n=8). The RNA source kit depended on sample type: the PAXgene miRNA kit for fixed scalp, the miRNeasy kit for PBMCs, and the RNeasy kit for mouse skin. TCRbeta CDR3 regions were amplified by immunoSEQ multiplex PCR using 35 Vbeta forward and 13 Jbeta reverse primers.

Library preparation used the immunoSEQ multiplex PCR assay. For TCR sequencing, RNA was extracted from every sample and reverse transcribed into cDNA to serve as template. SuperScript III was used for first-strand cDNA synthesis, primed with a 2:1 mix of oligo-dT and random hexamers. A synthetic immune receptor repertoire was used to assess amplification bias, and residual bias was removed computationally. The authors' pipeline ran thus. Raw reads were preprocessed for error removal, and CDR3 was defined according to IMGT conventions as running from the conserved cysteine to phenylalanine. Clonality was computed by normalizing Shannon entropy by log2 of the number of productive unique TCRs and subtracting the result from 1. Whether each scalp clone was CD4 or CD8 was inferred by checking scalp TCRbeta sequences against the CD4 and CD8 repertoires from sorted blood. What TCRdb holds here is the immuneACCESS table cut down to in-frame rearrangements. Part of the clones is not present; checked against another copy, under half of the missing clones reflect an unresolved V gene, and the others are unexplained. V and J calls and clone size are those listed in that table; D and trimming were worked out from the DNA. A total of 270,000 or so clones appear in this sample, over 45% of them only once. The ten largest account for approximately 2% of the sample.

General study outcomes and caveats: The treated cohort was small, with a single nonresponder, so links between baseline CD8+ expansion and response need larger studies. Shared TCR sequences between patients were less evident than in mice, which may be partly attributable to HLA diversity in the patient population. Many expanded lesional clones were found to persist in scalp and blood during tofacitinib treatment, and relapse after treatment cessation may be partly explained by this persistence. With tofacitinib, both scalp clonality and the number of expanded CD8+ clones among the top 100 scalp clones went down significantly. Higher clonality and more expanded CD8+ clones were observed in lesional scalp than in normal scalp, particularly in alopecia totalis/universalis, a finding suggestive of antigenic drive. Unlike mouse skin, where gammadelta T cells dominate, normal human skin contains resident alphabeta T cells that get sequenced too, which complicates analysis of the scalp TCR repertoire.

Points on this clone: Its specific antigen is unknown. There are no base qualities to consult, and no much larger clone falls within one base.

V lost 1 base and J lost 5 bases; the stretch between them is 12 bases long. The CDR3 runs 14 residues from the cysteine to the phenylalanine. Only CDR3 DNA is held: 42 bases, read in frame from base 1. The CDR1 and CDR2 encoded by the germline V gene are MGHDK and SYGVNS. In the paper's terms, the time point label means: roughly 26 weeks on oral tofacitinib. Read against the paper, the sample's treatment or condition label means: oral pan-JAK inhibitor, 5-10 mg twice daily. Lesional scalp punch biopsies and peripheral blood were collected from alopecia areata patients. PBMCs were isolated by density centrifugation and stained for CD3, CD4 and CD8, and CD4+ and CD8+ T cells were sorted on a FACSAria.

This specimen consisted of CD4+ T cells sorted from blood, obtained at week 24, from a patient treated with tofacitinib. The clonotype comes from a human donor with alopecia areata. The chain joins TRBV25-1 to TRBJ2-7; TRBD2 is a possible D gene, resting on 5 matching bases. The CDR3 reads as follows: CASSEWGEGNEQYF. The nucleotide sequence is TGTGCCAGCAGTGAATGGGGAGAGGGCAACGAGCAGTACTTC.